The 19 T cell receptor beta chains reported below all come from one sample, sequenced in a study of cytomegalovirus exposure and HLA in healthy donors. The PCR had 60 Vbeta and 13 Jbeta primers. Measured with immunoSEQ multiplex PCR; TCRdb has only the in-frame clones, and not every one. Here the sample table reports some 140,000 clones. Sequenced sample: PBMCs. Receptors originate from a woman between 55 and 75 years old in good health and CMV-seronegative.

The V gene is TRBV28, the J gene TRBJ2-5; 9 bases fit TRBD1. The CDR3 runs 15 residues. Trimming removed 0 bases from V and 5 bases from J; junction bases left unmatched: 4. Germline V gene lookup returns CDR1 MDHEN and CDR2 SYDVKM. CDR3 DNA sequence: TGTGCCAGCAGTTTATGGGGACAGGGTCATGAGACCCAGTACTTC. The encoded protein is CASSLWGQGHETQYF.

V gene TRBV10-3 combines with J gene TRBJ1-1, with D tentatively TRBD1 (6 bases). Germline V lookup: CDR1 ENHRY, CDR2 SYGVKD. There are 18 residues in the CDR3. V was trimmed by 2 bases and J by 1 base, leaving 20 bases between them. CDR3 residues: CAISEPWAGADSNTEAFF. The CDR3 nucleotides are TGTGCCATCAGTGAGCCTTGGGCAGGGGCGGACTCGAACACTGAAGCTTTCTTT.

The genes are TRBV28 and TRBJ1-5; D is possibly TRBD1 (6 bases). With 6 bases removed from V and 7 bases from J, the gap between germline ends came to 22 bases. Germline V gives CDR1 MDHEN, CDR2 SYDVKM. This CDR3 has 16 amino acids. The CDR3 DNA follows: TGTGCCAGCAGAGCGACAACAGGGAGAATAGGCCAGCCCCAGCATTTT. This gives the protein CASRATTGRIGQPQHF.

V and J are TRBV5-6 and TRBJ2-2; 7 bases line up with TRBD2. This CDR3 region has 15 residues. CDR1 is SGHDT and CDR2 is YYEEEE in the germline V gene. The V segment lost 4 bases and the J segment 1 base; nucleotides outside the gene matches: 4. CDR3 region: CASSDPGGNTGELFF. The CDR3 coding sequence is TGTGCCAGCAGCGACCCGGGGGGGAACACCGGGGAGCTGTTTTTT.

V is TRBV28 and J is TRBJ2-3; tentatively, D is TRBD1 (7 bases). The CDR3 length is 17 residues. V was cut by 2 bases and J by 0 bases, with 15 bases left in between. The germline V gene encodes CDR1 MDHEN and CDR2 SYDVKM. In DNA form, the CDR3 reads TGTGCCAGCAGTTTACCCCAACAGGGGACTAGCACAGATACGCAGTATTTT. Residues: CASSLPQQGTSTDTQYF.

V usage is TRBV6-1 and J usage is TRBJ1-5, with D possibly matching TRBD1 (6 bases). From germline, CDR1 is MNHNS and CDR2 SASEGT. Trimming shortened V by 3 bases and J by 2 bases, and 11 bases separated the two germline ends. This CDR3 spans 15 amino acids. The CDR3 DNA is TGTGCCAGCAGTGACCCCCGACAGGGCAATCAGCCCCAGCATTTT. Its protein is CASSDPRQGNQPQHF.

The chain has TRBV29-1 and TRBJ2-7; no clear D gene. This CDR3 region has 12 residues. CDR1 SQVTM and CDR2 ANQGSEA come from the germline V gene. V was shortened by 8 bases and J by 3 bases, with 14 bases between the two germline ends. The CDR3 here is CSTPRAVYEQYF. CDR3 bases: TGCAGCACCCCGCGAGCCGTCTACGAGCAGTACTTC.

The chain combines TRBV18 with TRBJ1-2, with D unresolved. The V gene's germline CDR1 is KGHSH and CDR2 LQKENI. V was cut by 2 bases and J by 2 bases, with 15 bases left in between. This CDR3 comprises 16 residues. The DNA of the CDR3 is TGTGCCAGCTCACCAGATCGGCAGAGGCTAAACTATGGCTACACCTTC. Amino acid sequence: CASSPDRQRLNYGYTF.

The chain carries TRBV2 and TRBJ1-5; D perhaps matches TRBD1 (6 bases). The CDR3 extends over 13 amino acids. Trimming took 8 bases from V and 6 from J, leaving 14 bases between them. The germline V gene has CDR1 SNHLY and CDR2 FYNNEI. This CDR3 reads CASEQGSGQPQHF. The DNA for the CDR3 is TGTGCCAGCGAACAGGGAAGCGGTCAGCCCCAGCATTTT.

Here the CDR3 DNA reads TGTGCCAGCAGCTTAGGGACTAGCGGGAGTCTCTATGAGCAGTTCTTC. The encoded protein is CASSLGTSGSLYEQFF. The rearrangement joins TRBV7-9 to TRBJ2-1, with 13 nucleotides matching TRBD2. CDR3 size: 16 residues. Trimming cost V 1 base and J 8 bases; bases outside gene matches: 5. CDR1 is SEHNR and CDR2 is FQNEAQ in the germline V gene (reference sequence).

The chain joins TRBV5-1 to TRBJ2-7, with 8 bases matching TRBD1. Germline V gene data show CDR1 as SGHRS and CDR2 as YFSETQ. The CDR3 contains 14 residues. V gave up 7 bases and J gave up 0 bases; unmatched junction bases: 6. The DNA for the CDR3 is TGCGCCAGCGGCCGGGACAGGACCTCCTACGAGCAGTACTTC. It specifies CASGRDRTSYEQYF.

The chain's CDR3 is CSAGGPGDYEQYF. CDR3 DNA: TGCAGCGCCGGGGGGCCTGGGGACTACGAGCAGTACTTC. The V and J genes are TRBV29-1 and TRBJ2-7; tentatively, D is TRBD2 (7 bases). V was trimmed by 7 bases and J by 3 bases, leaving 16 bases between them. This CDR3 spans 13 amino acids. The germline CDR1 and CDR2 sequences are SQVTM and ANQGSEA.

J is TRBJ2-5 and V is TRBV5-4; 7 bases are a match to TRBD1. The J call is uncertain, as TRBJ2-7 better fits the DNA end. The CDR3 is 13 residues long. The germline gives CDR1 SGHNT, CDR2 YYREEE (reference sequence). This chain's CDR3 is CASSFDRETEQYF. The CDR3 DNA reads as TGTGCCTCCAGCTTCGACAGGGAGACCGAGCAGTACTTC.

The V and J genes are TRBV5-4 and TRBJ2-5; possible D gene TRBD1, 5 bases. There are 14 residues in the CDR3. Trimming pared 5 bases from V and 0 bases from J, leaving 11 bases between. Germline values: CDR1 SGHNT, CDR2 YYREEE (reference sequence). This chain's CDR3 is CASRPDRDQETQYF. The CDR3 coding sequence is TGTGCCAGCAGACCTGACAGAGACCAAGAGACCCAGTACTTC.

As concerns this clone: Other DNA sequences in the sample encode the same CDR3. This sequence joins TRBV10-3 and TRBJ2-6, with a weak D call TRBD2 (6 bases). The CDR3 runs to 17 residues. The V end was cut by 3 bases, the J end by 0 bases, with 12 bases between. In germline, CDR1 is ENHRY, CDR2 SYGVKD. The CDR3 protein is CAISEVGGSSGANVLTF. The CDR3, as DNA: TGTGCCATCAGTGAAGTTGGGGGGAGCTCTGGGGCCAACGTCCTGACTTTC.

The CDR3 DNA follows: TGTGCCTGGAGTGTAGGGAGCTCCTATAATTCACCCCTCCACTTT. Amino acid sequence: CAWSVGSSYNSPLHF. This chain links TRBV30 with TRBJ1-6; D not resolved. Germline CDR1 is GTSNPN and CDR2 is SVGIG (reference sequence). V was shortened by 0 bases and J by 0 bases, with 6 bases between the two germline ends. The CDR3 is 15 residues long.

The chain has TRBV19 and TRBJ1-1; 8 bases map to TRBD1. The CDR3 covers 14 residues. Germline CDR1 LNHDA, CDR2 SQIVND (reference sequence). The junction had 2 bases not matched to a gene; V was cut back by 5 bases and J by 0 bases. The CDR3 nucleotides are TGTGCCAGTAGTCCACAGGGGGTGAACACTGAAGCTTTCTTT. Protein sequence: CASSPQGVNTEAFF.

The CDR3 DNA sequence: TGTGCCAGCACCGTGACAGGGAACACTGAAGCTTTCTTT. Encoded protein: CASTVTGNTEAFF. V is TRBV2 and J is TRBJ1-1; maybe TRBD1 (6 bases). Deletions cut 7 bases from V and 1 base from J, with 10 bases between. This CDR3 has 13 residues. Germline values: CDR1 SNHLY, CDR2 FYNNEI.

The V gene is TRBV10-3, the J gene TRBJ2-3, with 8 bases fitting TRBD2. Germline values: CDR1 ENHRY, CDR2 SYGVKD. The V and J ends lost 6 bases and 0 bases, in that order; junction bases with no gene match: 14. The CDR3 loop spans 18 amino acids. DNA of the CDR3: TGTGCCATCAGCGGGTCTGAGGAGCGGGGGCCTAGCACAGATACGCAGTATTTT. Residues: CAISGSEERGPSTDTQYF.